The 15 T cell receptor beta chains reported below all come from one sample, sequenced in a study of blood T cell repertoires in COVID-19. The repertoire was sequenced with immunoSEQ multiplex PCR; TCRdb's copy has only in-frame clones and lacks some. The table lists over 90,000 clones, approximately 91% of them singletons. The sequenced sample consisted of peripheral blood. The receptor set was obtained from a man aged 18 to 29 with acute or convalescent COVID-19.

This clone was seen just once. J is TRBJ1-2 and V is TRBV5-6; D unclear. CDR1 and CDR2 from the germline V gene are SGHDT and YYEEEE. Trimming took 5 bases from V and 8 from J, leaving 13 bases between them. The CDR3 has 12 residues. CDR3 nucleotide sequence: TGTGCCAGCAGAGCGGGGTCGGGCGGCTACACCTTC. Protein product: CASRAGSGGYTF.

The genes are TRBV7-9 and TRBJ2-7; 7 bases line up with TRBD1. The ends lost 4 bases at V and 1 base at J; junction bases unmatched: 7. CDR3 length equals 15 residues. CDR1 is SEHNR, CDR2 FQNEAQ, per germline (reference sequence). The CDR3 nucleotides read TGTGCCAGCAGCTATGGGACAGCCATATCCTACGAGCAGTACTTC. Encoded protein: CASSYGTAISYEQYF.

CDR3 coding DNA: TGTGCCAGCAGCTTGGCGGGGGAGTGGTGGTCTGAAGCTTTCTTT. It is translated as CASSLAGEWWSEAFF. The chain couples TRBV5-8 to TRBJ1-1; tentative D call: TRBD1 (5 bases). The CDR3 sequence is 15 residues long. The germline V gene encodes CDR1 SGHTS and CDR2 YDEGEE. Trimming cost V 0 bases and J 6 bases, with 15 bases left between them.

Many counts were recorded for this clone. This chain uses TRBV18 with TRBJ2-7; possible D gene TRBD2, 6 bases. This CDR3 is 11 amino acids long. Germline-derived CDR1 and CDR2 are KGHSH and LQKENI. Trimming pared 2 bases from V and 7 bases from J, leaving 6 bases between. Here the CDR3 reads CASSPGGEQYF. The CDR3 DNA is TGTGCCAGCTCACCAGGGGGGGAGCAGTACTTC.

This rearrangement joins TRBV27 to TRBJ2-7, with D tentatively TRBD1 (8 bases). The V and J ends lost 11 bases and 4 bases respectively, with 33 bases between them. Germline CDR1 MNHEY, CDR2 SMNVEV (reference sequence). The CDR3 loop spans 18 amino acids. The CDR3 coding sequence is TGTGCCGGATCTGACAGGGGAATACTAGCGAGCCCTCTTTACGAGCAGTACTTC. Its protein product is CAGSDRGILASPLYEQYF.

The V and J genes are TRBV7-9 and TRBJ2-7, with D possibly TRBD1 on 6 matching bases. The CDR3 consists of 17 residues. The germline gives CDR1 SEHNR, CDR2 FQNEAQ (reference sequence). V lost 4 bases and J lost 4, with 23 bases in between. The CDR3 DNA is TGTGCCAGCAGCTCATTCCTTGGGGCAGGGGCACCATACGAGCAGTACTTC. Amino acids: CASSSFLGAGAPYEQYF.

The chain links TRBV6-6 to TRBJ1-6; D gene uncertain. V lost 7 bases, J lost 8 bases, and 21 bases lay in between. The CDR3 loop spans 16 amino acids. Germline CDR1 and CDR2: MNHNY and SVGAGI (reference sequence). The CDR3 here is CASTEGKGLTHSPLHF. As DNA, the CDR3 is TGTGCCAGCACCGAGGGTAAAGGACTCACACATTCACCCCTCCACTTT.

As DNA, the CDR3 is TGTGCCAGCAGTTATCATACAGGGGTCGAAGCTTTCTTT. Residues: CASSYHTGVEAFF. The chain carries TRBV6-2 or TRBV6-3 and TRBJ1-1, with 7 bases matching TRBD1. Trimming cost V 3 bases and J 8 bases; bases outside gene matches: 6. Looked up from germline, CDR1 is MNHEY and CDR2 is SVGEGT. The CDR3 is made up of 13 amino acids.

The chain recombines TRBV24-1 with TRBJ2-2; no definite D call. Germline CDR1 KGHDR, CDR2 SFDVKD. This CDR3 region has 12 residues. V was shortened by 5 bases and J by 3 bases, with 3 bases between the two germline ends. In DNA form, the CDR3 reads TGTGCCACCAGTGCCGACACCGGGGAGCTGTTTTTT. The encoded protein is CATSADTGELFF.

The chain recombines TRBV6-6 with TRBJ1-5; the match to TRBD1 covers 10 bases. Germline loops: CDR1 MNHNY, CDR2 SVGAGI (reference sequence). The V and J ends lost 10 bases and 3 bases, in that order; junction bases with no gene match: 6. This CDR3 comprises 14 residues. The CDR3 sequence is CATEDRGLNQPQHF. The CDR3 DNA reads TGTGCCACCGAAGACAGGGGGCTCAATCAGCCCCAGCATTTT.

The V call is TRBV5-1, the J call TRBJ2-7; the D gene is possibly TRBD2 (5 bases). The CDR3 is 15 amino acids. Germline values: CDR1 SGHRS, CDR2 YFSETQ. V was shortened by 0 bases and J by 2 bases, with 12 bases between the two germline ends. The CDR3 DNA sequence: TGCGCCAGCAGCTTGGCGGGGAACCCCACCTACGAGCAGTACTTC. Translating gives CASSLAGNPTYEQYF.

The CDR3: CATSRDLLRTADTQHF. The CDR3 DNA is TGTGCCACCAGCAGAGACCTCCTCCGGACAGCCGATACCCAGCATTTT. This sequence joins TRBV15 and TRBJ1-5, with D possibly being TRBD1 (6 bases). The CDR3 spans 16 residues. Germline V gene data show CDR1 as LNHNV and CDR2 as YYDKDF (reference sequence). V was cut by 0 bases and J by 11 bases, with 20 bases left in between. The full variable domain, completed using reference TRBV15 and TRBJ1-5, is DAMVIQNPRYQVTQFGKPVTLSCSQTLNHNVMYWYQQKSSQAPKLLFHYYDKDFNNEADTPDNFQSRRPNTSFCFLDIRSPGLGDTAMYLCATSRDLLRTADTQHFGDGTRLSIL.

V and J are TRBV7-9 and TRBJ1-2; D is ambiguous. Germline lookup yields CDR1 SEHNR and CDR2 FQNEAQ (reference sequence). The V end lost 4 bases, the J end lost 5 bases, and 11 bases lay between the germline ends. CDR3 length equals 13 residues. CDR3 nucleotide sequence: TGTGCCAGCAGCTCTGGGCCACTTTATGGCTACACCTTC. Translation gives CASSSGPLYGYTF.

The chain carries TRBV2 and TRBJ2-7; 8 bases are a match to TRBD1. CDR3 size: 12 residues. J gave up 4 bases and V 4 bases, and 0 bases lay outside the gene matches. Germline V gives CDR1 SNHLY, CDR2 FYNNEI. The CDR3 bases are TGTGCCAGCAGTGGACAGGGGTACGAGCAGTACTTC. Translated, it gives CASSGQGYEQYF. The whole variable domain, filled in from reference TRBV2 and TRBJ2-7, reads EPEVTQTPSHQVTQMGQEVILRCVPISNHLYFYWYRQILGQKVEFLVSFYNNEISEKSEIFDDQFSVERPDGSNFTLKIRSTKLEDSAMYFCASSGQGYEQYFGPGTRLTVT.

J is TRBJ2-7 and V is TRBV12-3 or TRBV12-4; maybe TRBD2 (6 bases). Trimming cost V 3 bases and J 3 bases, with 6 bases left between them. The CDR3 consists of 12 residues. CDR3 sequence (DNA): TGTGCCAGCAGTTTGGAGGGCTACGAGCAGTACTTC. This codes for CASSLEGYEQYF.